This TCR beta chain came from a study of T cell responses to AZD1222 COVID-19 vaccine. General study findings and limits: Every sample of the repertoires postdated the peak T cell response. Spike was spanned by vaccine-associated CD4 TCRs, with dominance at 160-218 and 743-854. Nearly half of the spike-specific TCRs reportedly recognize variant regions that carry no mutations. Only five or six AZD1222 recipients were seropositive at baseline.

In regard to this clone: Its antigen is currently unknown.

The V and J ends lost 6 bases and 3 bases, in that order; junction bases with no gene match: 4. The CDR3 totals 15 residues. Germline V gene sequence: CDR1 MNHEY, CDR2 SVGAGI. Produced via immunoSEQ multiplex PCR; TCRdb's table is partial and in-frame only. The sample has 80,000 to 95,000 clones, 78% seen once. The TCR sequence derives from an adult in good health. The gene calls are TRBV6-5 and TRBJ2-6; 8 nucleotides line up with TRBD1. Source: peripheral blood, taken on day 0 of AZD1222 vaccination. The CDR3 spells CASSQQGVGANVLTF. CDR3 bases: TGTGCCAGCAGCCAACAGGGGGTTGGGGCCAACGTCCTGACTTTC.